This passage covers 13 T cell receptor beta chains from one sample sequenced in a study of blood T cells in healthy people across ages. The second PCR ran about 6 to 11 cycles with a sample-barcoded 5' primer and J-beta primers. MiXCR, applied by TCRdb to the 5' RACE reads, yields one record per CDR3 protein. The top ten hold 7.7% of the sample, which has some 1.5 million distinct CDR3 sequences, about 28% seen once. The sample consisted of blood. The receptors were sampled from a woman in her 30s in good health.

This clonotype has a handful of counts. At one boundary the junction diverges from the germline segment, which might be a read error. The CDR3 region has the DNA TGCGCCACCAGCAGAGATAGGGAGACCCGGTACTTC. Translated: CATSRDRETRYF. This chain uses TRBV15 with TRBJ2-5, with D possibly matching TRBD2 (5 bases). Germline V gene sequence: CDR1 LNHNV, CDR2 YYDKDF (reference sequence). CDR3 length equals 12 residues.

The chain carries TRBV4-3 and TRBJ2-1; tentative D call: TRBD2 (6 bases). The V gene's germline CDR1 is LGHNA and CDR2 YSLEER. V was cut by 0 bases and J by 9 bases, with 9 bases left in between. The CDR3 covers 13 residues. CDR3: CASSQDAGSEQFF. As DNA, the CDR3 is TGCGCCAGCAGCCAAGATGCCGGGAGTGAGCAGTTCTTC.

In its sample, this clonotype was seen a few times. The CDR3 spells CASSLSGAGGPLRRNEQFF. CDR3 coding DNA: TGTGCCAGCAGCTTATCCGGAGCGGGAGGGCCGCTCCGTCGCAATGAGCAGTTCTTC. The chain joins TRBV7-2 to TRBJ2-1; 10 bases agree with TRBD2. CDR3 length: 19 residues. V shed 2 bases and J 6 bases; nucleotides not matched to a gene: 16. In germline, CDR1 is SGHTA, CDR2 FQGNSA.

The V call is TRBV10-2, the J call TRBJ2-7; TRBD1 is a possible D gene (6 bases). The ends were cut back, 7 bases at V and 3 bases at J, with 16 bases in the middle. This CDR3 has 14 residues. CDR1 is WSHSY, CDR2 SAAADI, per germline. CDR3 coding DNA: TGCGCCAGCACCACAGGGTCAGTCGTCTACGAGCAGTACTTC. It codes for CASTTGSVVYEQYF.

The chain uses TRBV20-1 and TRBJ2-1; 10 bases are a match to TRBD2. Germline loops: CDR1 DFQATT, CDR2 SNEGSKA (reference sequence). V shed 0 bases and J 8 bases; nucleotides not matched to a gene: 7. The CDR3 is made up of 15 amino acids. The CDR3 loop reads CSARDSASGGYEQFF. As DNA, the CDR3 is TGCAGTGCTAGAGATTCGGCTAGCGGGGGTTATGAGCAGTTCTTC.

This clonotype was picked up many times. For the CDR3, the DNA is TGTGCCAGCAGAACCTCCGGGACAGGGGGCTACGAGCAGTACTTC. Amino acids: CASRTSGTGGYEQYF. The chain employs TRBV6-6 and TRBJ2-7, with TRBD1 matching over 11 bases. The junction had 7 bases not matched to a gene; V was cut back by 6 bases and J by 3 bases. This CDR3 has 15 residues. Germline V gene sequence: CDR1 MNHNY, CDR2 SVGAGI (reference sequence).

A single count supports this clonotype. The rearrangement links TRBV29-1 to TRBJ1-2; 9 positions agree with TRBD1. The V segment lost 7 bases and the J segment 7 bases; nucleotides outside the gene matches: 7. Germline loops: CDR1 SQVTM, CDR2 ANQGSEA. The length of the CDR3 is 12 residues. The CDR3 nucleotides read TGCAGCGCCCTGACAGGGGGAAGTGGCTACACCTTC. This translates into CSALTGGSGYTF. Combining the CDR3 with reference TRBV29-1 and TRBJ1-2 gives the whole variable domain SAVISQKPSRDICQRGTSLTIQCQVDSQVTMMFWYRQQPGQSLTLIATANQGSEATYESGFVIDKFPISRPNLTFSTLTVSNMSPEDSSIYLCSALTGGSGYTFGSGTRLTVV.

The chain is built from TRBV11-2 and TRBJ1-2; 7 bases map to TRBD1. The CDR3 has 14 residues. Germline loops: CDR1 SGHAT, CDR2 FQNNGV. Trimming removed 5 bases from V and 5 bases from J; junction bases left unmatched: 8. The CDR3 bases are TGTGCCAGCAGCCCGATTAGGGGGCAATATGGCTACACCTTC. This gives the protein CASSPIRGQYGYTF.

This clonotype showed up many times. CDR3 DNA: TGTGCCAGCAGTGTACGGTCCTACAATGAGCAGTTCTTC. Translated: CASSVRSYNEQFF. The rearrangement uses TRBV12-3 or TRBV12-4 and TRBJ2-1; no definite D call. The CDR3 is made up of 13 amino acids. Trimming cost V 5 bases and J 1 base, with 6 bases left between them.

This clonotype was counted a single time. Just one base apart from a much larger clone, this may be a read error. V is TRBV5-1 and J is TRBJ2-1; 7 bases are shared with TRBD1. Matching the DNA end better, TRBJ2-7 makes the J call doubtful. Germline V gene lookup returns CDR1 SGHRS and CDR2 YFSETQ. The CDR3 length is 16 residues. The CDR3 DNA reads as TGCGCCAGCAGCTCGACAGGGTTGAGGTCCTACAATGAGCAGTACTTC. Its translation is CASSSTGLRSYNEQYF.

Many counts were recorded for this clonotype. V is TRBV6-5 and J is TRBJ2-7; 9 bases align to TRBD1. Per the germline V gene, CDR1 is MNHEY and CDR2 is SVGAGI. CDR3 length: 17 amino acids. V lost 6 bases to trimming and J lost 3 bases; unmatched junction nucleotides: 15. CDR3 sequence reads: CASRSKNHRGPHYEQYF. Here the CDR3 DNA reads TGTGCCAGCAGAAGCAAGAATCACAGGGGGCCTCACTACGAGCAGTACTTC.

V gene TRBV29-1 combines with J gene TRBJ2-3; the match to TRBD2 covers 9 bases. The V segment lost 6 bases and the J segment 5 bases; nucleotides outside the gene matches: 6. The CDR3 loop spans 13 amino acids. The germline CDR1 and CDR2 sequences are SQVTM and ANQGSEA. In nucleotides, the CDR3 is TGCAGCGTCATAGCGGGGGTGGGAGATACGCAGTATTTT. This gives the protein CSVIAGVGDTQYF.

The rearrangement links TRBV3-1 to TRBJ2-5, with D perhaps matching TRBD1 or TRBD2 (5 bases each). Germline CDR1 is LGHDT and CDR2 is YNNKEL (reference sequence). The CDR3 spans 15 residues. Trimming shortened V by 1 base and J by 5 bases, and 14 bases separated the two germline ends. The CDR3 DNA reads TGTGCCAGCAGCCAAGGAGGGGCCGGTAGGGAGACCCAGTACTTC. This translates into CASSQGGAGRETQYF.